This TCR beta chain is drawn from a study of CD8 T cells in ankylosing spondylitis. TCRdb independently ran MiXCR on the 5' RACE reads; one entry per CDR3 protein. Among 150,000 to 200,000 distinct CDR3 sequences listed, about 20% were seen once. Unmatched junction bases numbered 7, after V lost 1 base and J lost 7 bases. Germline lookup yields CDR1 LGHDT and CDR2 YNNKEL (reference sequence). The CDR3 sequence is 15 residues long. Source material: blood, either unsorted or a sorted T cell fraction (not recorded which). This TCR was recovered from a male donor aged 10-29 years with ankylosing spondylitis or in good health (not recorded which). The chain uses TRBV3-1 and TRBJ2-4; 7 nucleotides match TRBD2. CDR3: CASSQVAGVANIQYF. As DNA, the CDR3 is TGTGCCAGCAGCCAAGTGGCGGGAGTTGCGAACATTCAGTACTTC. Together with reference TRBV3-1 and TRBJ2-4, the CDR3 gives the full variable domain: DTAVSQTPKYLVTQMGNDKSIKCEQNLGHDTMYWYKQDSKKFLKIMFSYNNKELIINETVPNRFSPKSPDKAHLNLHINSLELGDSAVYFCASSQVAGVANIQYFGAGTRLSVL.